This T cell receptor beta chain was sequenced for a study of vaccination effects on CD4 cells after COVID-19. The CDR3 extends over 15 amino acids. Germline CDR1 is SGHRS and CDR2 is YFSETQ. V was trimmed by 5 bases and J by 11 bases, leaving 20 bases between them. Profiled with immunoSEQ multiplex PCR; TCRdb holds only in-frame clones, not every one. The sample contains more than 35,000 clones, around 70% of which appear only once. Details on this clone: The antigen is unknown.

Upon completion of around ten days in culture, CD4+ T cells were isolated. Vaccine administered to participants consisted of two doses of either BNT162b2 or mRNA-1273. This clonotype was sampled from a human donor who received a COVID-19 vaccine. This rearrangement joins TRBV5-1 to TRBJ1-6; weak D call: TRBD1 (6 bases). The sample was CD4+ T cells from PBMCs cultured without peptide, taken after COVID-19 vaccination. CDR3 sequence (DNA): TGCGCCAGCAGACCTGGGGGGGGCGCATCACCACCCCTCCACTTT. It is translated as CASRPGGGASPPLHF.